These 28 T cell receptor beta chains share one sample of origin, sequenced in a study of long-term antiretroviral therapy in people with HIV. At survey level, the immunoSEQ assay was run in its v3.0 version. TCRdb's copy holds only in-frame clones and misses some; the assay was immunoSEQ multiplex PCR. The table lists about 39,000 clones, more than 80% of them singletons. The input for sequencing was unsorted PBMCs, taken 3.1 years after starting antiretroviral therapy. Receptors originate from a woman aged 50 to 60 with HIV.

This sequence joins TRBV6-5 and TRBJ1-2; 9 bases line up with TRBD1. Germline CDR1 and CDR2: MNHEY and SVGAGI. The CDR3 length is 15 residues. Unmatched junction bases numbered 8, after V lost 9 bases and J lost 0 bases. CDR3 DNA sequence: TGTGCCAGTAGACAGGGGGGGGCCCCTAACTATGGCTACACCTTC. It translates to CASRQGGAPNYGYTF.

The J gene is TRBJ2-1, the V gene TRBV7-9; no clear D gene. The CDR3 loop spans 12 amino acids. Trimming cost V 5 bases and J 7 bases, with 9 bases left between them. In germline, CDR1 is SEHNR, CDR2 FQNEAQ (reference sequence). The CDR3 region is CASSPVGNEQFF. The CDR3 DNA reads TGTGCCAGCAGCCCCGTGGGGAATGAGCAGTTCTTC. The full variable domain, with the rest looked up from reference TRBV7-9 and TRBJ2-1, is DTGVSQNPRHKITKRGQNVTFRCDPISEHNRLYWYRQTLGQGPEFLTYFQNEAQLEKSRLLSDRFSAERPKGSFSTLEIQRTEQGDSAMYLCASSPVGNEQFFGPGTRLTVL.

The chain uses TRBV11-2 and TRBJ1-1, with a tentative D call TRBD1 (6 bases). V gave up 5 bases and J gave up 10 bases, with 17 bases separating them. The CDR3 extends over 13 amino acids. The germline V gene has CDR1 SGHAT and CDR2 FQNNGV. CDR3 residues: CASSGGASSGAFF. CDR3 nucleotides: TGTGCCAGCAGCGGGGGGGCGTCTTCGGGAGCTTTCTTT.

V and J are TRBV5-6 and TRBJ2-1; D is unresolved. CDR1 is SGHDT and CDR2 is YYEEEE in the germline V gene. V was cut by 2 bases and J by 8 bases, with 11 bases left in between. This CDR3 has 13 residues. The CDR3 DNA reads TGTGCCAGCAGCTTCCAGGTCGGGCATGAGCAGTTCTTC. Translating gives CASSFQVGHEQFF. The complete variable domain, with remaining parts taken from reference TRBV5-6 and TRBJ2-1, reads DAGVTQSPTHLIKTRGQQVTLRCSPKSGHDTVSWYQQALGQGPQFIFQYYEEEERQRGNFPDRFSGHQFPNYSSELNVNALLLGDSALYLCASSFQVGHEQFFGPGTRLTVL.

V and J are TRBV5-6 and TRBJ1-4; possibly TRBD1 for D (6 bases). The V end was cut by 1 base, the J end by 7 bases, with 14 bases between. The CDR3 extends over 15 amino acids. The germline V gene has CDR1 SGHDT and CDR2 YYEEEE. The CDR3 nucleotides read TGTGCCAGCAGCTTGCTCAGGGGTACGAGTGAAAAACTGTTTTTT. Translated, it gives CASSLLRGTSEKLFF.

The chain couples TRBV19 to TRBJ1-2, with a tentative D call TRBD1 (5 bases). This CDR3 contains 14 residues. The V and J ends lost 4 bases and 6 bases respectively, with 15 bases between them. Germline values: CDR1 LNHDA, CDR2 SQIVND (reference sequence). The CDR3 protein is CASSTPPGLNGYTF. The CDR3 bases are TGTGCCAGTAGTACCCCCCCGGGACTCAATGGCTACACCTTC.

This clone appeared a few times. The chain's CDR3 is CASSPQGEDEQYF. In DNA, the CDR3 is TGTGCCAGCTCACCTCAAGGGGAGGACGAGCAGTACTTC. V is TRBV18 and J is TRBJ2-7; possibly TRBD2 for D (6 bases). The CDR3 is made up of 13 amino acids. Trimming took 3 bases from V and 5 from J, leaving 11 bases between them. CDR1 KGHSH and CDR2 LQKENI come from the germline V gene. Full variable domain (outside the CDR3, taken from reference TRBV18 and TRBJ2-7): NAGVMQNPRHLVRRRGQEARLRCSPMKGHSHVYWYRQLPEEGLKFMVYLQKENIIDESGMPKERFSAEFPKEGPSILRIQQVVRGDSAAYFCASSPQGEDEQYFGPGTRLTVT.

This clone is a singleton in its sample. The chain recombines TRBV11-2 with TRBJ1-4; a possible D gene is TRBD1 (6 bases). Between the trimmed V and J ends, which lost 6 bases and 5 bases, there was a span of 16 bases. Per germline, CDR1 SGHAT and CDR2 FQNNGV. The length of the CDR3 is 15 residues. DNA for the CDR3: TGTGCCAGCAGGGTTCCGGGACACCGGAATGAAAAACTGTTTTTT. Amino acids: CASRVPGHRNEKLFF.

V is TRBV5-1 and J is TRBJ1-2; a weak D match, TRBD1 (5 bases). V was pared by 0 bases and J by 5 bases, with 14 bases between. The CDR3 loop spans 15 amino acids. CDR1 is SGHRS, CDR2 YFSETQ, per germline. As DNA, the CDR3 is TGCGCCAGCAGCTTGGCCGGACAAGCGATATATGGCTACACCTTC. As protein: CASSLAGQAIYGYTF.

The chain couples TRBV27 to TRBJ1-2; 11 bases match TRBD1. Germline V gene sequence: CDR1 MNHEY, CDR2 SMNVEV (reference sequence). J was trimmed by 5 bases and V by 7 bases; bases with no gene match: 12. The CDR3 totals 16 residues. In DNA form, the CDR3 reads TGTGCCAGCACCTTAACTTACGGACAGGGGGCATATGGCTACACCTTC. Its translation is CASTLTYGQGAYGYTF.

This chain links TRBV6-5 with TRBJ1-6; no firm D call. This CDR3 is 13 amino acids long. CDR1 and CDR2 (germline): MNHEY, SVGAGI. V lost 4 bases to trimming and J lost 14 bases, with 15 bases between them. CDR3 DNA sequence: TGTGCCAGCAGTTCGGCAGGAGTCGGGACCCTCCACTTT. It specifies CASSSAGVGTLHF.

This rearrangement joins TRBV7-8 to TRBJ1-5; perhaps TRBD1 as D (6 bases). Germline V gene sequence: CDR1 SGHVS, CDR2 FQNEAQ. The CDR3 consists of 16 residues. V was shortened by 5 bases and J by 3 bases, with 17 bases between the two germline ends. The CDR3 protein is CASSPNSNRDNQPQHF. Here the CDR3 DNA reads TGTGCCAGCAGCCCCAATTCGAACAGGGACAATCAGCCCCAGCATTTT.

The chain uses TRBV5-1 and TRBJ2-1; TRBD1 might be the D (5 bases). This CDR3 has 13 residues. The V gene's germline CDR1 is SGHRS and CDR2 YFSETQ. The V and J ends lost 4 bases and 4 bases respectively, with 9 bases between them. Written as DNA, the CDR3 is TGCGCCAGCAGCCAAGACAGATACAATGAGCAGTTCTTC. Amino acid sequence: CASSQDRYNEQFF.

This rearrangement joins TRBV6-1 to TRBJ1-2; no firm D call. This CDR3 is 13 amino acids long. Per the germline V gene, CDR1 is MNHNS and CDR2 is SASEGT. The germline V and J ends were trimmed by 3 bases and 5 bases, with 10 bases remaining between them. The chain's CDR3 is CASSDGRKYGYTF. The CDR3 bases are TGTGCCAGCAGTGACGGACGGAAATATGGCTACACCTTC.

The CDR3 loop reads CASSAGDSALYEQYF. The CDR3 nucleotides are TGTGCCAGCAGCGCAGGGGACAGCGCCCTCTACGAGCAGTACTTC. V is TRBV9 and J is TRBJ2-7; 7 nucleotides agree with TRBD1. This CDR3 is 15 amino acids long. Trimming took 3 bases from V and 3 from J; bases not matched to a gene: 9. Germline CDR1 and CDR2: SGDLS and YYNGEE. The variable domain in full, with the rest retrieved from reference TRBV9 and TRBJ2-7, is DSGVTQTPKHLITATGQRVTLRCSPRSGDLSVYWYQQSLDQGLQFLIQYYNGEERAKGNILERFSAQQFPDLHSELNLSSLELGDSALYFCASSAGDSALYEQYFGPGTRLTVT.

CDR3 region: CASGRTGTNYGYTF. As DNA, the CDR3 is TGTGCCAGCGGGAGGACAGGCACCAACTATGGCTACACCTTC. The rearrangement links TRBV25-1 to TRBJ1-2; TRBD1 matches at 7 bases. The trim removed 8 bases at V and 2 bases at J, leaving 8 bases unmatched. The CDR3 spans 14 residues. The germline V gene encodes CDR1 MGHDK and CDR2 SYGVNS.

The J gene is TRBJ2-7, the V gene TRBV28, with D perhaps TRBD1 (5 bases). Germline CDR1 MDHEN, CDR2 SYDVKM. This CDR3 is 14 amino acids long. V was shortened by 3 bases and J by 2 bases, with 11 bases between the two germline ends. The chain's CDR3 is CASSLTVLTYEQYF. The CDR3 coding sequence is TGTGCCAGCAGTTTGACAGTATTAACCTACGAGCAGTACTTC.

This chain links TRBV7-3 with TRBJ2-7, with D possibly matching TRBD2 (5 bases). From germline, CDR1 is SGHTA and CDR2 FQGTGA. The V gene lost 5 bases and the J gene lost 1 base, with 12 bases spanning the gap. CDR3 length: 14 residues. The CDR3 loop reads CASSPRGKSYEQYF. CDR3 in DNA: TGTGCCAGCAGCCCCCGAGGGAAATCCTACGAGCAGTACTTC.

This clone was counted once. The genes are TRBV5-1 and TRBJ2-7; no clear D gene. CDR1 and CDR2 from the germline V gene are SGHRS and YFSETQ. This CDR3 spans 15 amino acids. V lost 0 bases to trimming and J lost 0 bases, with 10 bases between them. CDR3 coding DNA: TGCGCCAGCAGCTTGGATCCAGGTAGCTCCTACGAGCAGTACTTC. This codes for CASSLDPGSSYEQYF.

The chain recombines TRBV9 with TRBJ2-5, with 16 positions matching TRBD2. Losses at the gene ends were 3 bases for V and 4 bases for J; bases not matched to a gene: 6. The CDR3 loop spans 17 amino acids. Per germline, CDR1 SGDLS and CDR2 YYNGEE. As DNA, the CDR3 is TGTGCCAGCAGCGCGGGACTAGCGGGGGGGCCTCGAGAGACCCAGTACTTC. Translation: CASSAGLAGGPRETQYF.

J is TRBJ2-5 and V is TRBV10-3; 7 positions agree with TRBD1. Germline assignment: CDR1 ENHRY and CDR2 SYGVKD. V trimming: 6 bases; J trimming: 2 bases; junction bases outside the gene matches: 3. The CDR3 runs to 13 residues. The CDR3 region is CAISNRGQETQYF. The CDR3 DNA sequence: TGTGCCATCAGCAACAGGGGACAAGAGACCCAGTACTTC.

V gene TRBV9 combines with J gene TRBJ1-2, with D unclear. Trimming shortened V by 0 bases and J by 8 bases, and 17 bases separated the two germline ends. Germline V CDR1 and CDR2: SGDLS, YYNGEE. The length of the CDR3 is 15 residues. DNA of the CDR3: TGTGCCAGCAGCGTAGTCCGGACGGGTCGTGAGGGCTACACCTTC. Translated, it gives CASSVVRTGREGYTF.

V usage is TRBV7-9 and J usage is TRBJ2-2; TRBD1 aligns across 8 bases. The CDR3 loop spans 16 amino acids. V dropped 4 bases and J dropped 5; count of bases not matched to a gene: 9. Germline V gene lookup returns CDR1 SEHNR and CDR2 FQNEAQ (reference sequence). The CDR3 DNA is TGTGCCAGCAGCTCACACGGGACAGGAGAAACCGGGGAGCTGTTTTTT. This translates into CASSSHGTGETGELFF.

This chain links TRBV15 with TRBJ2-3; 7 nucleotides align to TRBD2. CDR1 is LNHNV and CDR2 is YYDKDF in the germline V gene (reference sequence). The CDR3 is 14 amino acids. J was trimmed by 3 bases and V by 1 base; bases with no gene match: 1. The CDR3 here is CATSRVGGTDTQYF. The DNA of the CDR3 is TGTGCCACCAGCAGAGTGGGAGGGACAGATACGCAGTATTTT.

CDR3 nucleotide sequence: TGTGCCAGCAGTGACGGCGGGGGAAGCACAGATACGCAGTATTTT. Its translation: CASSDGGGSTDTQYF. This sequence joins TRBV6-4 and TRBJ2-3; 7 bases agree with TRBD2. With V trimmed by 2 bases and J by 0 bases, 2 bases remained unmatched. Per the germline V gene, CDR1 is MRHNA and CDR2 is SNTAGT. The CDR3 covers 15 residues.

The chain employs TRBV15 and TRBJ2-1; D unresolved. Germline-derived CDR1 and CDR2 are LNHNV and YYDKDF (reference sequence). The CDR3 is 12 residues long. The V and J ends lost 1 base and 9 bases respectively, with 7 bases between them. CDR3 amino acids: CATSRGSLEQFF. The CDR3 DNA sequence: TGTGCCACCAGCAGAGGTAGTCTTGAGCAGTTCTTC.

This chain joins TRBV10-1 and TRBJ2-3; 8 bases agree with TRBD1. Per germline, CDR1 WNHNN and CDR2 SYGVQD (reference sequence). The CDR3 covers 15 residues. Germline trimming cut 3 bases from V and 2 bases from J; bases unmatched to any gene: 4. DNA for the CDR3: TGCGCCAGCAGTGACCAGGGGGCTTCCACAGATACGCAGTATTTT. Translating gives CASSDQGASTDTQYF.

This chain links TRBV5-1 with TRBJ1-1; the D gene is possibly TRBD1 (6 bases). CDR1 SGHRS and CDR2 YFSETQ come from the germline V gene. With 0 bases removed from V and 4 bases from J, the gap between germline ends came to 10 bases. This CDR3 is built from 14 residues. The CDR3 DNA is TGCGCCAGCAGCTTGGTGGGGGCGGTCACTGAAGCTTTCTTT. Translation gives CASSLVGAVTEAFF.